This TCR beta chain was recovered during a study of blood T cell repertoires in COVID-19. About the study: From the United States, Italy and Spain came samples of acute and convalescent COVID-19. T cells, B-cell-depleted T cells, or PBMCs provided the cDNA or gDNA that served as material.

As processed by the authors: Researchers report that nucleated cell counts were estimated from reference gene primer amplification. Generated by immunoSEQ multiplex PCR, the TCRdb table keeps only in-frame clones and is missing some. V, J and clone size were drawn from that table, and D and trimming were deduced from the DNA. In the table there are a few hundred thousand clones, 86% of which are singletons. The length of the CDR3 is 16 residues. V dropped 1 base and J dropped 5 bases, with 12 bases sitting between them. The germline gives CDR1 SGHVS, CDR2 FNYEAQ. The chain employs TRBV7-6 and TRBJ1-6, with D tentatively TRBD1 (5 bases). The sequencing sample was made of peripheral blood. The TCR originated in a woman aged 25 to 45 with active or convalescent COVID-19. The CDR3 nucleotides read TGTGCCAGCAGCTTAGGGTTCAGGGATGATAATTCACCCCTCCACTTT. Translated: CASSLGFRDDNSPLHF. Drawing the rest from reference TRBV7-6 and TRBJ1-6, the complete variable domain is GAGVSQSPRYKVTKRGQDVALRCDPISGHVSLYWYRQALGQGPEFLTYFNYEAQQDKSGLPNDRFSAERPEGSISTLTIQRTEQRDSAMYRCASSLGFRDDNSPLHFGNGTRLTVT.